Detailed here is one T cell receptor (beta chain). TCR beta cDNA libraries had unique molecular identifiers. In TCRdb, the PCR reads were re-called with MiXCR into one record per CDR3 protein. The profile covers some 160,000 distinct CDR3 sequences, with around 36% appearing a single time and over 25% taken by the ten largest. Trimming removed 5 bases at V and 4 bases at J, with 18 bases between. Per germline, CDR1 DFQATT and CDR2 SNEGSKA (reference sequence). There are 15 residues in the CDR3. This entry comes from a study of post-analysis software for immune sequencing data. The TCR sequence derives from a girl between 5 and 17 years old with multiple sclerosis. This specimen consisted of blood, obtained after autologous hematopoietic stem cell transplantation. The chain employs TRBV20-1 and TRBJ2-1, with a possible D match to TRBD1 (5 bases). In nucleotides, the CDR3 is TGCAGTGCTCGACGTCCAGGGTCAGGTTACAATGAGCAGTTCTTC. Translating gives CSARRPGSGYNEQFF.